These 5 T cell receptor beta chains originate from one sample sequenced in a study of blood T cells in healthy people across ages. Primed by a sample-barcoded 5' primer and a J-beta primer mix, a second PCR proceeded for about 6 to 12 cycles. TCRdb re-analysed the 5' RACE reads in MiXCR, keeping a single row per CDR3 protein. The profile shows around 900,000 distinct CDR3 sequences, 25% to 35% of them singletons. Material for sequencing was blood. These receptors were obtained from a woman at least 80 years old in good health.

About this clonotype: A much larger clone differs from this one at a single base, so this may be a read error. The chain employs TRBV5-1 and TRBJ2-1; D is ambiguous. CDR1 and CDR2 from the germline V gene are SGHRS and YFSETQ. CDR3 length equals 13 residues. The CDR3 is CTSSDFAYNEQFF. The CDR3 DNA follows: TGCACCAGCAGTGATTTCGCCTACAATGAGCAGTTCTTC.

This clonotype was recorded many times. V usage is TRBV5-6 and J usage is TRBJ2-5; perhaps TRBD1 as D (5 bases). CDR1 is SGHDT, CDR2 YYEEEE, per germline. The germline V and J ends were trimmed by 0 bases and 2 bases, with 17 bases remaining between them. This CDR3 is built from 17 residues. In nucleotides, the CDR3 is TGTGCCAGCAGCTTGGGGGTTCAGGGAAGTATTCAAGAGACCCAGTACTTC. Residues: CASSLGVQGSIQETQYF.

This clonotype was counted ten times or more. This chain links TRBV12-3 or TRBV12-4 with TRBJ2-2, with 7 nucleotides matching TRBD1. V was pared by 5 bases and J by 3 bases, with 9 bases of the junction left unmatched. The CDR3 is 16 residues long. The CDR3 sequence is CASSADRVVDTGELFF. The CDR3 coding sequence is TGTGCCAGCAGTGCAGACAGGGTAGTAGACACCGGGGAGCTGTTTTTT.

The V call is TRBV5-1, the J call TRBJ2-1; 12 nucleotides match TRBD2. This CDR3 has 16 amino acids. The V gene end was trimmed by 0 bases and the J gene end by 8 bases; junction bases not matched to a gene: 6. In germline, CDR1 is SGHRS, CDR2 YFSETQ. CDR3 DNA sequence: TGCGCCAGCAGCTTGGAACTAGCGGGAGGAACAGATGAGCAGTTCTTC. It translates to CASSLELAGGTDEQFF.

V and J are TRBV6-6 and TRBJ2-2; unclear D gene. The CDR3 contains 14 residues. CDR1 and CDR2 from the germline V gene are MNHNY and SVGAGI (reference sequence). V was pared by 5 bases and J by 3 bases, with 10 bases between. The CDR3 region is CASSPPGDTGELFF. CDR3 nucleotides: TGTGCCAGCAGTCCTCCAGGCGACACCGGGGAGCTGTTTTTT.